The 19 T cell receptor beta chains below all came from one sample that was sequenced in a study of response to subunit inactivated influenza vaccine. TCRdb re-called the RT-PCR reads through MiXCR, storing one row per CDR3 protein. This sample carries under 550,000 distinct CDR3 sequences, approximately 7.3% of them seen once, and the ten largest clones take 13%. Sequences were derived from PBMCs from blood, sampled less than 30 months after vaccination. These receptors all stem from a man in his fifties or sixties who received an inactivated influenza vaccine.

This clonotype was picked up a small number of times. This rearrangement joins TRBV20-1 to TRBJ2-7; 7 bases are shared with TRBD2. This CDR3 contains 12 residues. Germline loops: CDR1 DFQATT, CDR2 SNEGSKA (reference sequence). J gave up 4 bases and V 3 bases, and 3 bases lay outside the gene matches. The CDR3 protein is CSASSGRYEQYF. In DNA, the CDR3 is TGCAGTGCTAGTTCCGGGAGGTACGAGCAGTACTTC.

In this sample, this clonotype turned up many times. The V and J genes are TRBV6-1 and TRBJ1-1; D unresolved. Trimming stripped 7 bases from V and 2 bases from J, with 14 bases between. CDR1 is MNHNS and CDR2 is SASEGT in the germline V gene. CDR3 length: 14 residues. The CDR3 here is CASTAAPRNTEAFF. The CDR3 bases are TGTGCCAGCACGGCCGCTCCCCGAAACACTGAAGCTTTCTTT.

This clonotype was detected a few times. Sequence at one end of the junction differs from germline and may be a read error. The gene calls are TRBV7-2 and TRBJ1-1, with D perhaps TRBD1 (5 bases). Germline-derived CDR1 and CDR2 are SGHTA and FQGNSA. This CDR3 region has 12 residues. Here the CDR3 reads CASSLATGPVSF. CDR3 in DNA: TGTGCCAGCAGCTTAGCCACGGGGCCGGTTAGTTTT.

This chain joins TRBV11-3 and TRBJ2-1; 7 bases align to TRBD2. V lost 1 base, J lost 3 bases, and 3 bases stayed unmatched. The CDR3 contains 15 residues. The germline gives CDR1 SGHNT, CDR2 YENEEA. The CDR3 DNA follows: TGTGCCAGCAGCTTAGCTGGGGAGGGCTACAATGAGCAGTTCTTC. Translation: CASSLAGEGYNEQFF.

The chain joins TRBV6-1 to TRBJ2-7; no firm D call. The CDR3 is made up of 15 amino acids. V was pared by 6 bases and J by 5 bases, with 20 bases between. Germline V lookup: CDR1 MNHNS, CDR2 SASEGT. CDR3 coding DNA: TGTGCCAGCAGACCCGACGGTGGATTGTACCACGAGCAGTACTTC. Its translation is CASRPDGGLYHEQYF.

This rearrangement joins TRBV20-1 to TRBJ2-1; 10 bases are a match to TRBD2. Germline V gives CDR1 DFQATT, CDR2 SNEGSKA (reference sequence). V shed 5 bases, J shed 4 bases, and the junction held 8 bases outside the gene matches. The CDR3 consists of 15 residues. CDR3 in DNA: TGCAGTGCTTTTCGGACTAGCGGATTTTACAATGAGCAGTTCTTC. It specifies CSAFRTSGFYNEQFF.

Only a few counts were recorded for this clonotype. This chain links TRBV27 with TRBJ1-1, with 12 bases lining up with TRBD1. The CDR3 spans 15 residues. V shed 7 bases and J 4 bases; nucleotides not matched to a gene: 7. Germline CDR1 and CDR2: MNHEY and SMNVEV (reference sequence). CDR3 amino acids: CASNPGQGAGTEAFF. The CDR3 DNA reads TGTGCCAGCAATCCGGGACAGGGGGCAGGCACTGAAGCTTTCTTT.

This clonotype was recorded at least ten times. Given a much more abundant clone one base away, this may be a read error. The V and J genes are TRBV5-1 and TRBJ1-1, with unresolved D. There are 11 residues in the CDR3. The V end was cut by 4 bases, the J end by 3 bases, with 4 bases between. CDR1 is SGHRS, CDR2 YFSETQ, per germline. The CDR3 coding sequence is TGCGCCAGCAGCGGGGACACTGAAGCTTTCTTT. This encodes CASSGDTEAFF.

This clonotype was seen a handful of times. The chain uses TRBV5-1 and TRBJ2-5; 14 nucleotides agree with TRBD2. Germline V gives CDR1 SGHRS, CDR2 YFSETQ. The CDR3 runs to 16 residues. With V trimmed by 4 bases and J by 5 bases, 7 bases remained unmatched. The CDR3 reads CASSEGTSGGGETQYF. The CDR3 coding sequence is TGCGCCAGCAGCGAAGGGACTAGCGGGGGCGGGGAGACCCAGTACTTC.

This clonotype has at least ten counts. J is TRBJ1-1 and V is TRBV4-3; D is ambiguous. CDR3 size: 15 residues. Germline V gene sequence: CDR1 LGHNA, CDR2 YSLEER. The germline V and J ends were trimmed by 0 bases and 3 bases, with 11 bases remaining between them. The CDR3 protein is CASSQDVGRDTEAFF. The DNA of the CDR3 is TGCGCCAGCAGCCAAGATGTAGGGAGGGACACTGAAGCTTTCTTT.

This clonotype has at least ten counts. The chain combines TRBV7-2 with TRBJ2-3, with D possibly being TRBD2 (6 bases). Trimming took off 1 base at V and 4 bases at J, with 12 bases between the two ends. The CDR3 has 15 amino acids. CDR1 and CDR2 from the germline V gene are SGHTA and FQGNSA. CDR3 amino acids: CASSLDGSSPDTQYF. DNA for the CDR3: TGTGCCAGCAGCTTAGACGGGAGTAGTCCAGATACGCAGTATTTT. The full variable domain, its missing parts supplied by reference TRBV7-2 and TRBJ2-3, is GAGVSQSPSNKVTEKGKDVELRCDPISGHTALYWYRQSLGQGLEFLIYFQGNSAPDKSGLPSDRFSAERTGGSVSTLTIQRTQQEDSAVYLCASSLDGSSPDTQYFGPGTRLTVL.

This clonotype was counted at least ten times. V usage is TRBV7-2 and J usage is TRBJ2-7; the D is unclear. Germline CDR1 and CDR2: SGHTA and FQGNSA. The CDR3 contains 11 residues. The V end lost 2 bases, the J end lost 6 bases, and 5 bases lay between the germline ends. CDR3 sequence reads: CASSLYGEQYF. Here the CDR3 DNA reads TGTGCCAGCAGCTTATACGGCGAGCAGTACTTC.

The chain uses TRBV5-1 and TRBJ2-7; tentatively, D is TRBD1 (8 bases). Per the germline V gene, CDR1 is SGHRS and CDR2 is YFSETQ. Between the trimmed V and J ends, which lost 4 bases and 4 bases, there was a span of 18 bases. The length of the CDR3 is 15 residues. CDR3 in amino acids: CASSRETGGLYEQYF. The DNA for the CDR3 is TGCGCCAGCAGCCGAGAAACAGGGGGACTATACGAGCAGTACTTC.

This clonotype has more than one count but fewer than ten. The rearrangement links TRBV30 to TRBJ2-7, with D perhaps matching TRBD1 (6 bases). The CDR3 runs to 12 residues. CDR1 is GTSNPN and CDR2 is SVGIG in the germline V gene (reference sequence). V gave up 1 base and J gave up 3 bases, with 7 bases separating them. This CDR3 reads CAWSGTVYEQYF. The CDR3 bases are TGTGCCTGGAGTGGGACAGTCTACGAGCAGTACTTC.

This clonotype occurred many times. The chain has TRBV7-7 and TRBJ2-5; a weak D match, TRBD1 (5 bases). V lost 5 bases and J lost 5, with 12 bases in between. The germline V gene has CDR1 SSHAT and CDR2 FNYEAQ (reference sequence). The CDR3 loop spans 13 amino acids. CDR3 protein: CASSQGYRETQYF. The CDR3 nucleotides are TGTGCCAGCAGCCAAGGGTACAGGGAGACCCAGTACTTC.

V is TRBV20-1 and J is TRBJ2-2; 12 nucleotides line up with TRBD2. This CDR3 comprises 18 residues. The V gene end was trimmed by 3 bases and the J gene end by 7 bases; junction bases not matched to a gene: 15. Germline values: CDR1 DFQATT, CDR2 SNEGSKA (reference sequence). The CDR3 DNA follows: TGCAGTGCTAGGTCGTCTAGCGGGAGGGCCGCGAAGAACGGGGAGCTGTTTTTT. Translated: CSARSSSGRAAKNGELFF.

This clonotype was seen repeatedly, ten times or more. V and J are TRBV5-1 and TRBJ1-2, with D perhaps TRBD1 (5 bases). The germline gives CDR1 SGHRS, CDR2 YFSETQ. The CDR3 covers 15 residues. V lost 0 bases, J lost 4 bases, and 13 bases lay in between. The CDR3 region has the DNA TGCGCCAGCAGCTTGGCCTACAGGAGGGGCTATGGCTACACCTTC. Translated: CASSLAYRRGYGYTF.

This clonotype was observed a handful of times. CDR3 sequence reads: CASSLRQGGYNEQFF. DNA for the CDR3: TGCGCCAGCAGCCTGAGACAGGGTGGCTACAATGAGCAGTTCTTC. The V call is TRBV5-1, the J call TRBJ2-1; 7 bases line up with TRBD1. The CDR3 contains 15 residues. The J segment lost 3 bases and the V segment lost 4 bases, leaving 7 bases of the junction unmatched. In germline, CDR1 is SGHRS, CDR2 YFSETQ.

The chain joins TRBV27 to TRBJ2-7; a weak D match, TRBD2 (6 bases). Germline lookup yields CDR1 MNHEY and CDR2 SMNVEV (reference sequence). CDR3 length: 15 residues. V was cut by 4 bases and J by 2 bases, with 15 bases left in between. CDR3 DNA sequence: TGTGCCAGCAGTTCCCCGGGACTGGGCCCCTACGAGCAGTACTTC. Translation gives CASSSPGLGPYEQYF.